Shown below are 20 T cell receptor beta chains from a single sample sequenced in a study of CD8 T cells in ankylosing spondylitis. Using its own MiXCR run on the 5' RACE reads, TCRdb lists one record per CDR3 protein. The table includes 200,000 to 300,000 distinct CDR3 sequences, roughly 8.2% detected once. Material for sequencing was blood, either unsorted or a sorted T cell fraction (not recorded which). The receptors were sampled from a female donor with ankylosing spondylitis or in good health (not recorded which).

This clonotype has a count of ten or more. This sequence joins TRBV7-2 and TRBJ2-7, with D unresolved. CDR1 is SGHTA and CDR2 is FQGNSA in the germline V gene. V was shortened by 2 bases and J by 2 bases, with 13 bases between the two germline ends. CDR3 size: 15 residues. CDR3 coding DNA: TGTGCCAGCAGCTTAATAGATAAGCGTACCTACGAGCAGTACTTC. Translated, it gives CASSLIDKRTYEQYF. The full variable domain, completed using reference TRBV7-2 and TRBJ2-7, is GAGVSQSPSNKVTEKGKDVELRCDPISGHTALYWYRQSLGQGLEFLIYFQGNSAPDKSGLPSDRFSAERTGGSVSTLTIQRTQQEDSAVYLCASSLIDKRTYEQYFGPGTRLTVT.

Ten or more counts support this clonotype. The rearrangement joins TRBV5-1 to TRBJ2-7, with a possible D match to TRBD2 (6 bases). The CDR3 sequence is 13 residues long. From germline, CDR1 is SGHRS and CDR2 YFSETQ. V lost 5 bases and J lost 3, with 12 bases in between. The CDR3, as DNA: TGCGCCAGCAGTGGCGGGGTGAGCTACGAGCAGTACTTC. It codes for CASSGGVSYEQYF.

There are many counts of this clonotype. This sequence joins TRBV2 and TRBJ1-1; no definite D call. The CDR3 has 10 residues. The V end was cut by 11 bases, the J end by 5 bases, with 9 bases between. Looked up from germline, CDR1 is SNHLY and CDR2 is FYNNEI. The CDR3 nucleotides read TGTGCCGTTCCAGGAACTGAAGCTTTCTTT. It yields the protein CAVPGTEAFF.

The chain links TRBV10-3 to TRBJ2-2, with TRBD1 matching 8 bases. V lost 7 bases to trimming and J lost 0 bases; unmatched junction nucleotides: 4. The CDR3 contains 15 residues. Germline V lookup: CDR1 ENHRY, CDR2 SYGVKD. For the CDR3, the DNA is TGTGCCATCAAGGCACAGGGGGCGAACACCGGGGAGCTGTTTTTT. Its translation is CAIKAQGANTGELFF.

Only a few counts were recorded for this clonotype. The chain links TRBV11-2 to TRBJ2-1; D is ambiguous. CDR3 length: 12 amino acids. Trimming stripped 5 bases from V and 8 bases from J, with 10 bases between. The germline gives CDR1 SGHAT, CDR2 FQNNGV. CDR3 residues: CASSLMFYEQFF. CDR3 nucleotide sequence: TGTGCCAGCAGCCTGATGTTCTATGAGCAGTTCTTC.

This clonotype was counted at least ten times. V and J are TRBV20-1 and TRBJ1-4, with 8 nucleotides matching TRBD1. The CDR3 sequence is 14 residues long. V lost 4 bases to trimming and J lost 8 bases; unmatched junction nucleotides: 9. Germline values: CDR1 DFQATT, CDR2 SNEGSKA (reference sequence). CDR3 residues: CSATRTGTWEKLFF. The CDR3, as DNA: TGCAGTGCTACAAGGACAGGGACGTGGGAAAAACTGTTTTTT.

This clonotype was detected ten times or more. V and J are TRBV6-2 or TRBV6-3 and TRBJ2-1; 11 bases agree with TRBD1. The CDR3 is made up of 14 amino acids. Germline CDR1 and CDR2: MNHEY and SVGEGT. V was pared by 7 bases and J by 7 bases, with 6 bases of the junction left unmatched. CDR3 sequence reads: CASKGQGASNEQFF. As DNA, the CDR3 is TGTGCCAGCAAAGGACAGGGGGCGAGTAATGAGCAGTTCTTC.

This clonotype was counted ten times or more. This rearrangement joins TRBV25-1 to TRBJ2-1, with 9 bases matching TRBD2. The CDR3 is 21 amino acids. Per the germline V gene, CDR1 is MGHDK and CDR2 is SYGVNS. Trimming cost V 9 bases and J 11 bases; bases outside gene matches: 35. The CDR3 region has the DNA TGTGCCAGGAGCGAGACCGGGACAGTCAATGGGACTAGCCGGATCAGGCACCAGCAGTTCTTC. Its protein is CARSETGTVNGTSRIRHQQFF. Together with reference TRBV25-1 and TRBJ2-1, the CDR3 gives the full variable domain: EADIYQTPRYLVIGTGKKITLECSQTMGHDKMYWYQQDPGMELHLIHYSYGVNSTEKGDLSSESTVSRIRTEHFPLTLESARPSHTSQYLCARSETGTVNGTSRIRHQQFFGPGTRLTVL.

This clonotype was seen repeatedly, ten times or more. This chain joins TRBV5-6 and TRBJ2-4; either TRBD1 or TRBD2 may fit D (6 bases each). Germline V gene data show CDR1 as SGHDT and CDR2 as YYEEEE. CDR3 length equals 12 residues. The germline V and J ends were trimmed by 6 bases and 10 bases, with 14 bases remaining between them. This chain's CDR3 is CASKKGGSIQYF. Here the CDR3 DNA reads TGTGCCAGCAAAAAAGGGGGGTCTATTCAGTACTTC. Drawing the rest from reference TRBV5-6 and TRBJ2-4, the complete variable domain is DAGVTQSPTHLIKTRGQQVTLRCSPKSGHDTVSWYQQALGQGPQFIFQYYEEEERQRGNFPDRFSGHQFPNYSSELNVNALLLGDSALYLCASKKGGSIQYFGAGTRLSVL.

This clonotype appeared once. A much bigger clone sits one base away, suggesting this may be a read error. The chain has TRBV15 and TRBJ2-1; no clear D. This CDR3 has 13 amino acids. V was cut by 0 bases and J by 8 bases, with 8 bases left in between. Germline V CDR1 and CDR2: LNHNV, YYDKDF (reference sequence). CDR3: CATSREFVDEQFF. The DNA for the CDR3 is TGTGCCACCAGCAGAGAGTTTGTTGATGAGCAGTTCTTC.

This clonotype was seen at least ten times. The V call is TRBV29-1, the J call TRBJ2-7; TRBD1 agrees at 7 bases. Germline assignment: CDR1 SQVTM and CDR2 ANQGSEA. Trimming took 6 bases from V and 3 from J; bases not matched to a gene: 8. This CDR3 region has 13 residues. The DNA of the CDR3 is TGCAGCGTAGGGACAGCGCTGGGCTACGAGCAGTACTTC. Translating it yields CSVGTALGYEQYF.

The table lists this clonotype with a few counts. The chain is built from TRBV7-2 and TRBJ2-7; possibly TRBD1 for D (6 bases). The CDR3 sequence is 12 residues long. Per germline, CDR1 SGHTA and CDR2 FQGNSA. V lost 6 bases to trimming and J lost 7 bases, with 13 bases between them. This CDR3 is CASSFRGYEQYF. The CDR3 bases are TGTGCCAGCAGTTTTAGGGGGTATGAGCAGTACTTC.

In the case of this clonotype: A much larger clone sits a single nucleotide away, making a read error possible. The genes are TRBV20-1 and TRBJ2-3; 14 bases map to TRBD2. The CDR3 is 15 residues long. Germline CDR1 is DFQATT and CDR2 is SNEGSKA (reference sequence). For the CDR3, the DNA is TGCAGTACTAGGGGACTAGCGGGAGCCACAGATACGCAGTATTTT. Translated: CSTRGLAGATDTQYF.

This clonotype was counted at least ten times. V is TRBV5-1 and J is TRBJ2-5, with TRBD1 as a possible D gene (6 bases). The CDR3 contains 15 residues. V was trimmed by 1 base and J by 2 bases, leaving 12 bases between them. Germline CDR1 is SGHRS and CDR2 is YFSETQ. DNA for the CDR3: TGCGCCAGCAGCTTGAATACAGGGTCACAAGAGACCCAGTACTTC. It specifies CASSLNTGSQETQYF.

The rearrangement uses TRBV7-2 and TRBJ2-1; 10 bases are a match to TRBD2. CDR1 SGHTA and CDR2 FQGNSA come from the germline V gene. The J segment lost 8 bases and the V segment lost 2 bases, leaving 9 bases of the junction unmatched. This CDR3 is built from 16 residues. In DNA, the CDR3 is TGTGCCAGCAGCTTACAAGCGGGAGGGCAAGTCTATGAGCAGTTCTTC. This encodes CASSLQAGGQVYEQFF. Full variable domain (outside the CDR3, taken from reference TRBV7-2 and TRBJ2-1): GAGVSQSPSNKVTEKGKDVELRCDPISGHTALYWYRQSLGQGLEFLIYFQGNSAPDKSGLPSDRFSAERTGGSVSTLTIQRTQQEDSAVYLCASSLQAGGQVYEQFFGPGTRLTVL.

In this sample, this clonotype turned up a few times. This sequence may be a read error, since a much larger clone differs from it by one base. The rearrangement joins TRBV7-7 to TRBJ1-3; D is ambiguous. The CDR3 spans 14 residues. From germline, CDR1 is SSHAT and CDR2 FNYEAQ (reference sequence). The CDR3 region is CANSLSGSGNTIYF. CDR3 coding DNA: TGTGCCAACAGCTTGTCTGGCTCTGGAAACACCATATATTTT.

This clonotype was seen many times. V and J are TRBV3-1 and TRBJ2-7; TRBD2 matches at 7 bases. The CDR3 is 15 residues long. Per germline, CDR1 LGHDT and CDR2 YNNKEL (reference sequence). Trimming removed 5 bases from V and 0 bases from J; junction bases left unmatched: 7. CDR3 protein: CASSFTSASSYEQYF. As DNA, the CDR3 is TGTGCCAGCAGCTTTACTAGCGCCAGCTCCTACGAGCAGTACTTC.

This clonotype showed up just a few times. The rearrangement joins TRBV7-2 to TRBJ1-6, with D possibly TRBD1 on 6 matching bases. The V gene's germline CDR1 is SGHTA and CDR2 FQGNSA. CDR3 length: 14 residues. Trimming removed 8 bases at V and 6 bases at J, with 14 bases between. In DNA, the CDR3 is TGTGCCAGCGTTCTACAGGGCACTAATTCACCCCTCCACTTT. This encodes CASVLQGTNSPLHF.

This clonotype was seen repeatedly, ten times or more. This chain joins TRBV12-3 or TRBV12-4 and TRBJ2-7, with D unresolved. The V end lost 3 bases, the J end lost 6 bases, and 9 bases lay between the germline ends. The CDR3 is made up of 12 amino acids. This CDR3 is CASSFVRTEQYF. CDR3 DNA sequence: TGTGCCAGCAGTTTTGTGCGTACCGAGCAGTACTTC.

V is TRBV7-9 and J is TRBJ1-5; possibly TRBD1 for D (5 bases). The CDR3 spans 14 residues. V was clipped by 5 bases and J by 0 bases, with 8 bases between them. Germline V lookup: CDR1 SEHNR, CDR2 FQNEAQ (reference sequence). As DNA, the CDR3 is TGTGCCAGCAGCCCGGGGGATAGCAATCAGCCCCAGCATTTT. This codes for CASSPGDSNQPQHF.